This T cell receptor beta chain was profiled in a study of shared T cell receptors in the human thymus (dated by TCRdb to about 2021). Study-level background: The study examined how the human thymus generates shared, self-reactive T-cell receptor alpha chains.

Via the germline V gene, CDR1 is SGDLS and CDR2 YYNGEE. The CDR3 spans 17 residues, from the cysteine through the phenylalanine. Only CDR3 DNA remains: 51 bases, in frame from the first base. Unmatched junction bases come to 10, with V trimmed by 3 bases and J by 3 bases. The library was produced with the immunoSEQ multiplex PCR assay. TCRdb took this table from immuneACCESS and kept in-frame rearrangements with V and J called. Such tables lack part of the clones; where checked against another copy, unresolved V genes explain under half of the gap, and the rest is unexplained. The sample table contains 700,000 to 750,000 clones; only one count was recorded for over 75% of them. More than 0.01% of the sample rests with the top ten. On this clone itself: This receptor's antigen is unknown. Base qualities are missing; no much larger clone stands one base away.

The same sample was also studied in work on human thymus T cells. From that second study: The donors were immunologically healthy infants in Finland who had open corrective cardiac surgery for congenital heart defects. Thymus tissue was obtained as surgical resects removed during corrective cardiac surgery. Both the thymic and the peripheral blood repertoires appeared to show biased V and J gene segment usage. The related research reported highly overlapping thymic TCR repertoires among unrelated individuals. The study characterized TCR alpha and beta repertoires from about 8 infant thymus samples and a few related peripheral blood samples. Donor ages ranging from roughly 6 to 244 days were recorded, and five to seven male and a couple of female infants were included in the cohort. After being mechanically released from the tissue, thymocytes were kept at -70 degrees C in pellets of about 8.5-34 million cells. A QIAsymphony instrument was used to extract genomic DNA from frozen cell pellets. The immunoSEQ multiplex PCR assay was used to amplify the TCRB and TCRAD loci from a standardized amount of quality-controlled genomic DNA. Amplicons spanned the V(D)J region at a length sufficient to cover the CDR3 and identify V and J genes. Amplicon sequencing was performed on an Illumina platform through the commercial immunoSEQ service. Primer bias and sequencing errors were corrected using previously described methods, and TCRAD and TCRB definitions followed the IMGT database. The repertoires were analysed using immunoSEQ Analyzer 3.0 and VDJTools for basic statistics, V/J segment usage, diversity estimates, rarefaction and pairwise overlap. Chao1, ChaoE, Efron-Thisted, Shannon and inverse Simpson indices were used to estimate diversity, which was also estimated on datasets down-sampled to the smallest sample. For repertoire overlap, CDR3 nucleotide sequence, V gene and J gene had to match strictly, and clustering was done by Jaccard-based multidimensional scaling. On average, thymus samples gave roughly 740,000 unique TCRB clonotypes, whereas blood samples gave about 84,000.

The sequence joins TRBV9 to TRBJ2-2; TRBD1 aligns with 8 central bases. The sample was thymocytes. The receptor was derived from a girl less than two years old with a congenital heart defect. Donor details come from another sample of the same person, matched by shared clones. The sequenced DNA: TGTGCCAGCAGCGAGACATCGACAGGGGCGGACACCGGGGAGCTGTTTTTT. It codes for CASSETSTGADTGELFF.